This T cell receptor (beta chain) was observed in a study of blood T cell repertoires in COVID-19. About the research overall: PBMCs, B-cell-depleted T cells, or T cells were the source of the cDNA or gDNA that made up the material.

Germline V gene sequence: CDR1 SGDLS, CDR2 YYNGEE. CDR3 size: 14 residues. Trimming removed 3 bases from V and 3 bases from J; junction bases left unmatched: 3. TCRdb's copy holds only in-frame clones and misses some; the assay was immunoSEQ multiplex PCR. The sample lists about 270,000 clones, 85% to 90% occurring once. Input material: PBMCs or T cells enriched from blood (not recorded which). J is TRBJ2-3 and V is TRBV9; 8 bases align to TRBD2. This sequence originates from a woman aged 30 to 39 with acute COVID-19. The CDR3 loop is CASSGGGRTDTQYF. CDR3 sequence (DNA): TGTGCCAGCAGCGGGGGCGGGAGGACAGATACGCAGTATTTT.